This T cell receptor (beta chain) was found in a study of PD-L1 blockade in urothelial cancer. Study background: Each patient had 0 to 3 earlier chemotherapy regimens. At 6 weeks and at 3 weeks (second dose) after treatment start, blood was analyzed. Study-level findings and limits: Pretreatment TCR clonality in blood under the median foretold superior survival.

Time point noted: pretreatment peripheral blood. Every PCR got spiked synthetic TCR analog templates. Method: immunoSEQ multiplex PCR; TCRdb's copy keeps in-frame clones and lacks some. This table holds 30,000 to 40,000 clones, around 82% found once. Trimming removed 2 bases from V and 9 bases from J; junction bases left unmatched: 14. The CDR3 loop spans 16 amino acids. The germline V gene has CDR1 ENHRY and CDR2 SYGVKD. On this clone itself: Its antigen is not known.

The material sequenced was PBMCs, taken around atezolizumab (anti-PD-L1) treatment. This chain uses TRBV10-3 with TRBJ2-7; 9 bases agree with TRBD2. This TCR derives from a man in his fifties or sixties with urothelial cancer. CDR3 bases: TGTGCCATCAGTGAGGGACTAGCGCCCGGGTGGGTTGTGCAGTACTTC. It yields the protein CAISEGLAPGWVVQYF.